These 11 T cell receptor beta chains were all obtained from the same sample, sequenced in a study of CD8 T cells in ankylosing spondylitis. One entry per CDR3 protein results from TCRdb running MiXCR on the 5' RACE reads. The data hold 25,000 to 35,000 distinct CDR3 sequences, with about 7.2% observed a single time. The specimen sequenced was blood, either unsorted or a sorted T cell fraction (not recorded which). These TCRs come from a male donor with ankylosing spondylitis or in good health (not recorded which).

This clonotype was observed many times. This rearrangement joins TRBV11-2 to TRBJ2-2; a weak D match, TRBD2 (5 bases). CDR3 length: 14 residues. Deletions cut 5 bases from V and 1 base from J, with 8 bases between. CDR1 is SGHAT and CDR2 is FQNNGV in the germline V gene. CDR3 residues: CASSLARNTGELFF. The CDR3 nucleotides are TGTGCCAGCAGCCTAGCTCGGAACACCGGGGAGCTGTTTTTT.

In this sample, this clonotype turned up many times. The gene calls are TRBV30 and TRBJ1-2; D gene uncertain. This CDR3 is built from 11 residues. Trimming left V 3 bases short and J 4 bases short, with 6 bases between. In germline, CDR1 is GTSNPN, CDR2 SVGIG (reference sequence). The chain's CDR3 is CAWRDGYGYTF. The CDR3 DNA is TGTGCCTGGAGAGACGGCTATGGCTACACCTTC. Full variable domain (rest looked up from reference TRBV30 and TRBJ1-2): SQTIHQWPATLVQPVGSPLSLECTVEGTSNPNLYWYRQAAGRGLQLLFYSVGIGQISSEVPQNLSASRPQDRQFILSSKKLLLSDSGFYLCAWRDGYGYTFGSGTRLTVV.

This clonotype was detected many times. The chain recombines TRBV3-1 with TRBJ2-7; TRBD2 matches 13 bases. The CDR3 runs 14 residues. V lost 5 bases and J lost 8; bases outside the gene matches: 6. Germline V gene lookup returns CDR1 LGHDT and CDR2 YNNKEL (reference sequence). CDR3 sequence (DNA): TGTGCCAGCAGCTCCGGACTAGCGGGAGCCCAGCAGTACTTC. Translation: CASSSGLAGAQQYF.

The chain has TRBV20-1 and TRBJ2-3; D is unclear. The V and J ends lost 5 bases and 4 bases respectively, with 16 bases between them. The CDR3 covers 14 residues. The germline V gene encodes CDR1 DFQATT and CDR2 SNEGSKA (reference sequence). CDR3 region: CSAPDRVLADTQYF. The CDR3 region has the DNA TGCAGTGCTCCGGACCGGGTGTTGGCAGATACGCAGTATTTT.

This clonotype appeared many times. The chain is built from TRBV7-6 and TRBJ2-1; tentative D call: TRBD2 (6 bases). The germline V and J ends were trimmed by 4 bases and 7 bases, with 14 bases remaining between them. This CDR3 is built from 14 residues. CDR1 is SGHVS, CDR2 FNYEAQ, per germline. CDR3 sequence (DNA): TGTGCCAGCAGCTCGGGGGTCTCGCGGAATGAGCAGTTCTTC. It encodes CASSSGVSRNEQFF.

This clonotype was found many times. V gene TRBV20-1 combines with J gene TRBJ2-7; 12 nucleotides align to TRBD2. J lost 2 bases, V lost 2 bases, and 13 bases had no gene match. This CDR3 spans 18 amino acids. Germline CDR1 reads DFQATT; CDR2 reads SNEGSKA (reference sequence). The DNA for the CDR3 is TGCAGTGCTAGATCCCGGACTAGCGGGGTCGGTGGCCCCTACGAGCAGTACTTC. Residues: CSARSRTSGVGGPYEQYF.

In this sample, this clonotype turned up a few times. The gene calls are TRBV20-1 and TRBJ2-2; D tentatively reads TRBD1 or TRBD2 (5 bases each). This CDR3 is built from 13 residues. Germline lookup yields CDR1 DFQATT and CDR2 SNEGSKA (reference sequence). V was cut by 3 bases and J by 7 bases, with 12 bases left in between. The CDR3 sequence is CSARFGAGGELFF. The CDR3 DNA sequence: TGCAGTGCTAGGTTCGGGGCTGGCGGGGAGCTGTTTTTT.

This clonotype has at least ten counts. The V and J genes are TRBV5-1 and TRBJ2-1; D might be TRBD2 (6 bases). Germline V gives CDR1 SGHRS, CDR2 YFSETQ. This CDR3 comprises 15 residues. V was clipped by 2 bases and J by 2 bases, with 11 bases between them. The CDR3 sequence: CASSFGGGTYNEQFF. Here the CDR3 DNA reads TGCGCCAGCAGCTTCGGCGGAGGGACCTACAATGAGCAGTTCTTC.

This clonotype was counted at least ten times. V gene TRBV7-2 combines with J gene TRBJ2-1; D is unclear. Per the germline V gene, CDR1 is SGHTA and CDR2 is FQGNSA. V lost 1 base and J 0 bases, leaving 7 bases between the germline ends. The length of the CDR3 is 15 residues. CDR3 DNA: TGTGCCAGCAGCTTAGTGACTTTCTCCTACAATGAGCAGTTCTTC. Protein product: CASSLVTFSYNEQFF.

This clonotype occurred many times. The chain is built from TRBV5-1 and TRBJ2-1, with D tentatively TRBD1 or TRBD2 (7 bases each). The CDR3 consists of 14 residues. Trimming stripped 3 bases from V and 4 bases from J, with 11 bases between. CDR1 is SGHRS, CDR2 YFSETQ, per germline. The CDR3: CASSSQGGYNEQFF. CDR3 DNA sequence: TGCGCCAGCAGCTCCCAGGGGGGGTACAATGAGCAGTTCTTC. Supplemented by reference TRBV5-1 and TRBJ2-1, the full variable domain reads KAGVTQTPRYLIKTRGQQVTLSCSPISGHRSVSWYQQTPGQGLQFLFEYFSETQRNKGNFPGRFSGRQFSNSRSEMNVSTLELGDSALYLCASSSQGGYNEQFFGPGTRLTVL.

This clonotype has ten or more counts. The DNA of the CDR3 is TGTGCCAGCAGCCCAACTAGCGGCTCCTACGAGCAGTACTTC. The encoded protein is CASSPTSGSYEQYF. The rearrangement links TRBV3-1 to TRBJ2-7; 8 bases fit TRBD2. The germline V gene encodes CDR1 LGHDT and CDR2 YNNKEL (reference sequence). Germline trimming cut 4 bases from V and 0 bases from J; bases unmatched to any gene: 2. CDR3 length: 14 amino acids.